The entry below describes one T cell receptor (beta chain). The antigen remains undetermined. The sample is drawn from a study of PD-1 blockade in classical Hodgkin lymphoma. Study-wide results and caveats: Nothing has yet pinned down what causes the repertoire differences, possibly disease activity or prior therapy. Relative to healthy donors, newly diagnosed patients reportedly had lower baseline TCR diversity, which was reported as lower still in relapsed/refractory patients.

Time point reported: newly diagnosed, previously untreated cHL patient sample. The authors used newly diagnosed, untreated classical Hodgkin lymphoma PBMCs as comparison. Deletions cut 2 bases from V and 5 bases from J, with 6 bases between. Germline CDR1 and CDR2: SGHNT and YENEEA. This CDR3 contains 13 residues. Some clones are missing from TCRdb's copy, which holds only in-frame ones; the method was immunoSEQ multiplex PCR. The sample includes 70,000 or so clones, roughly 92% seen only once; the top ten take roughly 2.5%. The chain combines TRBV11-3 with TRBJ2-2; D might be TRBD2 (5 bases). The sequence was collected from a human donor with classical Hodgkin lymphoma. Source material: peripheral blood mononuclear cells (PBMCs). DNA of the CDR3: TGTGCCAGCAGCTTAAGAGGGACCGGGGAGCTGTTTTTT. It encodes CASSLRGTGELFF.